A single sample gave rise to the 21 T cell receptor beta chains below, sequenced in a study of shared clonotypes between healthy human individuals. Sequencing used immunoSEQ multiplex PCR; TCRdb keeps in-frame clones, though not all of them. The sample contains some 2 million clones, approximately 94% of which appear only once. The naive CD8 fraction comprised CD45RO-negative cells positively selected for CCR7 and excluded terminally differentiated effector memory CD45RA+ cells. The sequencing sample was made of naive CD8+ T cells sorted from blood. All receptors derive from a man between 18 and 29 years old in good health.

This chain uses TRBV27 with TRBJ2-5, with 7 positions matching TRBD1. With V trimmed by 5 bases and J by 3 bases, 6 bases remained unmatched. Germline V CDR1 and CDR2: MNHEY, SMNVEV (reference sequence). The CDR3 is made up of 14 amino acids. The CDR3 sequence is CASSTQGSEETQYF. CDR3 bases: TGTGCCAGCAGTACACAGGGGAGCGAAGAGACCCAGTACTTC.

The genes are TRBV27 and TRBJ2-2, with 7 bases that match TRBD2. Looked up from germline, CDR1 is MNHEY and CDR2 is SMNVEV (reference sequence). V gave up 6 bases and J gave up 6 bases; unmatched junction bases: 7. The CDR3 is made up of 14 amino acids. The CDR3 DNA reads TGTGCCAGCAGACCCAAGCGGGAACCCGGGGAGCTGTTTTTT. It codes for CASRPKREPGELFF.

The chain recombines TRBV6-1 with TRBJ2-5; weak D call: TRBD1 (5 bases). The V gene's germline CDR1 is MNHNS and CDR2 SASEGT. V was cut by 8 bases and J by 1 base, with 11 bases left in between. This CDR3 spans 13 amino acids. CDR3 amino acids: CASAGNFQETQYF. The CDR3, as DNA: TGTGCCAGCGCAGGGAATTTCCAAGAGACCCAGTACTTC.

The CDR3 protein is CASSQRQGAHGGELFF. The CDR3 coding sequence is TGCGCCAGCAGCCAAAGACAGGGGGCGCATGGCGGGGAGCTGTTTTTT. The rearrangement links TRBV4-3 to TRBJ2-2, with 10 bases lining up with TRBD1. The CDR3 extends over 16 amino acids. V trimming: 2 bases; J trimming: 7 bases; junction bases outside the gene matches: 7. The germline CDR1 and CDR2 sequences are LGHNA and YSLEER.

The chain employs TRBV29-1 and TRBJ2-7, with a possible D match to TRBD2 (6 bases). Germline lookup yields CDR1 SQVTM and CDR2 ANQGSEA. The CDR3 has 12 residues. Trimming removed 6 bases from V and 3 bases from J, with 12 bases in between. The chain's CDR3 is CSVGGRIYEQYF. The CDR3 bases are TGCAGCGTCGGGGGACGGATCTACGAGCAGTACTTC.

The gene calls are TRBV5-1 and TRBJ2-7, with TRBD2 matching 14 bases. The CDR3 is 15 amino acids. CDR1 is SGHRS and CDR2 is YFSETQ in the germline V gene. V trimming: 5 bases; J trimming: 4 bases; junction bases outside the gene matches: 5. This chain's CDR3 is CASSGGLAGGYEQYF. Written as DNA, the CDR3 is TGCGCCAGCAGTGGCGGACTAGCGGGAGGATACGAGCAGTACTTC.

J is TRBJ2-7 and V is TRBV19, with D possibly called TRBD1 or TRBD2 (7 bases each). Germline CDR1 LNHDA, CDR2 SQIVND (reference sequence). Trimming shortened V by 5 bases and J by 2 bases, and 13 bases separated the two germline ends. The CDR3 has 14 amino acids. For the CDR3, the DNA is TGTGCCAGTAGTTTTGGGAGGGGGCCCTACGAGCAGTACTTC. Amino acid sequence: CASSFGRGPYEQYF.

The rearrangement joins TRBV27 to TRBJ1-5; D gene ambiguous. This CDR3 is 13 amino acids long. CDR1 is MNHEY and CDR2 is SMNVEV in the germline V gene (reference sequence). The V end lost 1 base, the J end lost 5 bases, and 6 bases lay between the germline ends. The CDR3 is CASSLLVDQPQHF. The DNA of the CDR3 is TGTGCCAGCAGTTTATTGGTGGATCAGCCCCAGCATTTT.

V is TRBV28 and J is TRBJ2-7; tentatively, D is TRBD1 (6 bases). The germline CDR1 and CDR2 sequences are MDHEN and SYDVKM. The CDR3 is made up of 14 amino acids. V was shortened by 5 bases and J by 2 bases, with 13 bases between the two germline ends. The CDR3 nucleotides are TGTGCCAGCAGTCCCAACAGGGATCCCTACGAGCAGTACTTC. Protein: CASSPNRDPYEQYF. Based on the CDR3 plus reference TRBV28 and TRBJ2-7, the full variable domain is DVKVTQSSRYLVKRTGEKVFLECVQDMDHENMFWYRQDPGLGLRLIYFSYDVKMKEKGDIPEGYSVSREKKERFSLILESASTNQTSMYLCASSPNRDPYEQYFGPGTRLTVT.

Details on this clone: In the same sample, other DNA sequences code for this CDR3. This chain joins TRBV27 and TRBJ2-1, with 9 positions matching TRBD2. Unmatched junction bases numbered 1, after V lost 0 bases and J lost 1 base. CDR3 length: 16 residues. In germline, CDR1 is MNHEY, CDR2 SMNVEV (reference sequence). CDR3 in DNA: TGTGCCAGCAGTTTATCGACTAGCGGTTCCTACAATGAGCAGTTCTTC. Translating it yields CASSLSTSGSYNEQFF.

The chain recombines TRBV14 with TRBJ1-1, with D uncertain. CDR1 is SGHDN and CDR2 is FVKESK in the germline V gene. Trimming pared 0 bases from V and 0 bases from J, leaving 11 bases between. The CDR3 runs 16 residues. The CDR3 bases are TGTGCCAGCAGCCAAGAACGATCCCCTCTGAACACTGAAGCTTTCTTT. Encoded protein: CASSQERSPLNTEAFF.

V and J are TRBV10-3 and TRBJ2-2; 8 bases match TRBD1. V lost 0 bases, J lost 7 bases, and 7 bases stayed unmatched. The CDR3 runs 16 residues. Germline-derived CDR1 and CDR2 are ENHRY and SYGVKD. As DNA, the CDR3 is TGTGCCATCAGTGAGTCCGGACAGGGTCTGAGCGGGGAGCTGTTTTTT. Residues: CAISESGQGLSGELFF.

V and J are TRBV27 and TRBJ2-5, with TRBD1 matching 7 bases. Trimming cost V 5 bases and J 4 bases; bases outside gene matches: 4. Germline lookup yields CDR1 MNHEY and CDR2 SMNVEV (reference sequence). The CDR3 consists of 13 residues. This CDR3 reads CASSHPGGETQYF. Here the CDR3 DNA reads TGTGCCAGCAGTCACCCAGGGGGAGAGACCCAGTACTTC.

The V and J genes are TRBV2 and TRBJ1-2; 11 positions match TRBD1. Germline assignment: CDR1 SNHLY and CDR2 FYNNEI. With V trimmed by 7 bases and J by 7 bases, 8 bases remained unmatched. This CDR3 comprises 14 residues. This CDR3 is CASNPGQGVLGYTF. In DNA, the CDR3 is TGTGCCAGCAATCCGGGACAGGGGGTTCTTGGCTACACCTTC.

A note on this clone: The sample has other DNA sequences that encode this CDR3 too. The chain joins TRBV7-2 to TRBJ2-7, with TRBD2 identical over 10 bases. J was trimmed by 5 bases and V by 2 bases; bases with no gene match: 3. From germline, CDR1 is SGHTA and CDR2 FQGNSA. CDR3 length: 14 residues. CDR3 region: CASSLLAGANEQYF. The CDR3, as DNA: TGTGCCAGCAGCTTACTAGCGGGAGCTAACGAGCAGTACTTC.

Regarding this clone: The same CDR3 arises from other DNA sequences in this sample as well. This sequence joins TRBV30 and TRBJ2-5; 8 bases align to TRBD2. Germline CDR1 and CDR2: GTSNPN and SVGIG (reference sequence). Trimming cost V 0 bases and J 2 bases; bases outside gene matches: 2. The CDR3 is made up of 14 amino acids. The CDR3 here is CAWSVRGGQETQYF. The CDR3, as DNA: TGTGCCTGGAGTGTACGGGGGGGGCAAGAGACCCAGTACTTC.

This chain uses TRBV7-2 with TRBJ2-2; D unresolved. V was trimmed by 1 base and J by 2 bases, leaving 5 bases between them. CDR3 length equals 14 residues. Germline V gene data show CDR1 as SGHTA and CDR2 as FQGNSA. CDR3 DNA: TGTGCCAGCAGCTTAGACGCAAACACCGGGGAGCTGTTTTTT. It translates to CASSLDANTGELFF. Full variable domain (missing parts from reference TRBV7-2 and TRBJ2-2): GAGVSQSPSNKVTEKGKDVELRCDPISGHTALYWYRQSLGQGLEFLIYFQGNSAPDKSGLPSDRFSAERTGGSVSTLTIQRTQQEDSAVYLCASSLDANTGELFFGEGSRLTVL.

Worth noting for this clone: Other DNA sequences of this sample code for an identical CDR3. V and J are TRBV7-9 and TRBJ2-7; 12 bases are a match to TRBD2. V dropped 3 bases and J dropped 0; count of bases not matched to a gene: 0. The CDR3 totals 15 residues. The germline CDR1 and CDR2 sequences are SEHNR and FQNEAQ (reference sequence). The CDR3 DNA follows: TGTGCCAGCAGCTTGACTAGCGGGAGCTCCTACGAGCAGTACTTC. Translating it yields CASSLTSGSSYEQYF.

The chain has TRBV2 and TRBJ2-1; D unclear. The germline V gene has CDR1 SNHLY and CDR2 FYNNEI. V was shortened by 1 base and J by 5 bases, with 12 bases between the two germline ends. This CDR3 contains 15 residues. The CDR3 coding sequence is TGTGCCAGCAGTGAAGGAGGCCCCGCTGACAATGAGCAGTTCTTC. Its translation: CASSEGGPADNEQFF.

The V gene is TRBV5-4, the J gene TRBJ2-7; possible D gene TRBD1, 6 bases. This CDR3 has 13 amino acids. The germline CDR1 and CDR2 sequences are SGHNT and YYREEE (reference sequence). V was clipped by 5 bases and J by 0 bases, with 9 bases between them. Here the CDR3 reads CASRRDTSYEQYF. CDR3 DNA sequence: TGTGCCAGCAGGAGGGACACCTCCTACGAGCAGTACTTC. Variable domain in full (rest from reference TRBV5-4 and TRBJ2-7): ETGVTQSPTHLIKTRGQQVTLRCSSQSGHNTVSWYQQALGQGPQFIFQYYREEENGRGNFPPRFSGLQFPNYSSELNVNALELDDSALYLCASRRDTSYEQYFGPGTRLTVT.

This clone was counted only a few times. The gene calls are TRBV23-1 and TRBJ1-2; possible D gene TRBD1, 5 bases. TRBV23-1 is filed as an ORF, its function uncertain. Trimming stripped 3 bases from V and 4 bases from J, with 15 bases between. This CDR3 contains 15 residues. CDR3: CASSHSWGGSYGYTF. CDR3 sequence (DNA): TGCGCCAGCAGTCATTCCTGGGGGGGATCCTATGGCTACACCTTC.